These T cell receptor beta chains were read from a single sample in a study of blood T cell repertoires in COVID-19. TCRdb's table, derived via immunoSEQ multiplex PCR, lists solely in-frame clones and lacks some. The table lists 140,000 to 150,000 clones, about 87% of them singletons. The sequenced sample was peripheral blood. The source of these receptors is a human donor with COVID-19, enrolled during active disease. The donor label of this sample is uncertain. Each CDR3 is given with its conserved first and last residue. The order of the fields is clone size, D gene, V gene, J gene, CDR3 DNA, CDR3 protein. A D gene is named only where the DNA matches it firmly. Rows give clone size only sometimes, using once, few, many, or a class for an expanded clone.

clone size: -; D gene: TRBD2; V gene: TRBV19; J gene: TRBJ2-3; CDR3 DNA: TGTGCCACATCTTTTAGCGGGGCTAGCACAGATACGCAGTATTTT; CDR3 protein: CATSFSGASTDTQYF
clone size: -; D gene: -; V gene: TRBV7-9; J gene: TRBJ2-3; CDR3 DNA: TGTGCCAGCAGCTTAGTCTCGGATACGCAGTATTTT; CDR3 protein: CASSLVSDTQYF
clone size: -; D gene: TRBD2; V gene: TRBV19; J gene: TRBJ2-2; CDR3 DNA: TGTGCCAGTAGCCCAGCTAGCGGGAGCTACACCGGGGAGCTGTTTTTT; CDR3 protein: CASSPASGSYTGELFF
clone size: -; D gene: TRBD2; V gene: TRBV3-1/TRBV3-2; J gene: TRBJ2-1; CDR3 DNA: TGTGCCAGCAGTCATACCGGGACTAGCGGGGGTAATGAGCAGTTCTTC; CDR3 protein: CASSHTGTSGGNEQFF
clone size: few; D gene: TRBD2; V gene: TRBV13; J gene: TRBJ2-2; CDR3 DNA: TGTGCCAGCAGCGAGGCGGGGGGCGTCTACACCGGGGAGCTGTTTTTT; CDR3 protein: CASSEAGGVYTGELFF
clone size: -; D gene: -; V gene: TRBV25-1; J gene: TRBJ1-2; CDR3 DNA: TGTGCCAGCAGTGAAGAGCTGGGGAGCTATGGCTACACCTTC; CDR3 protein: CASSEELGSYGYTF
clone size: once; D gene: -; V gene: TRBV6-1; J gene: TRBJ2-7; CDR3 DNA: TGTGCCAGCAGTGAGCTGGGACACTTGGAGGCTGGCGAGCAGTACTTC; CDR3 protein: CASSELGHLEAGEQYF
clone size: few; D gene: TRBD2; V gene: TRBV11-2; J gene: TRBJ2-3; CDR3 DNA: TGTGCCAGCAGGACCGGGGCTAGCGGAAGCACAGATACGCAGTATTTT; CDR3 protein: CASRTGASGSTDTQYF
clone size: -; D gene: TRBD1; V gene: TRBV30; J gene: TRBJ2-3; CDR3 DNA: TGTGCCGTCGGACAGGCGAACACAGATACGCAGTATTTT; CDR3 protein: CAVGQANTDTQYF
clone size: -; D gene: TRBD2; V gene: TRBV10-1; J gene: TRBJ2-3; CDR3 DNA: TGCGCCACGGCTAGCGGGGGGGCAGATACGCAGTATTTT; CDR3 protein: CATASGGADTQYF
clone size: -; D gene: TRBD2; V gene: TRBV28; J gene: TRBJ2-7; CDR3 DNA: TGTGCCAGCAGTTCGGGAGGGGAGCTCTTCTACGAGCAGTACTTC; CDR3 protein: CASSSGGELFYEQYF
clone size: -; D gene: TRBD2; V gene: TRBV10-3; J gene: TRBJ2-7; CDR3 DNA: TGTGCCACTGCTAGCGGAGAATACTACGAGCAGTACTTC; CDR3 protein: CATASGEYYEQYF
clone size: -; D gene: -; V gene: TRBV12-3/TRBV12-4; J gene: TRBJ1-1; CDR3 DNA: TGTGCCAGCAGTTCAGGCAGGAACACTGAAGCTTTCTTT; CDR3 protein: CASSSGRNTEAFF
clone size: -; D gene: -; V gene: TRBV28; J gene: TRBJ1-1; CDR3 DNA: TGTGCCAGTCAGGGGTCCCATCGCGCTGAAGCTTTCTTT; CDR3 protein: CASQGSHRAEAFF
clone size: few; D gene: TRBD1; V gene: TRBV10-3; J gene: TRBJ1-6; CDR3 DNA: TGTGCCATCAGTTTCCGGGACAGTTCACCCCTCCACTTT; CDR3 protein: CAISFRDSSPLHF
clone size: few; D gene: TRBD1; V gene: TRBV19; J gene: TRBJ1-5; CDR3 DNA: TGTGCCAGTAGTAGACAGGGGGCATATCAGCCCCAGCATTTT; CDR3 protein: CASSRQGAYQPQHF
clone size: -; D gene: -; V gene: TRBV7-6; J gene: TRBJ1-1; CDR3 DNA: TGTGCCAGCAGCTTATACGGGGGGGTCGCCACTGAAGCTTTCTTT; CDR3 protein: CASSLYGGVATEAFF
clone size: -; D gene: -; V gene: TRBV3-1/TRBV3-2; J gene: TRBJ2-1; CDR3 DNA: TGTGCCAGCAGCCACAACCGTAAGCCCACCTACAATGAGCAGTTCTTC; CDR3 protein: CASSHNRKPTYNEQFF